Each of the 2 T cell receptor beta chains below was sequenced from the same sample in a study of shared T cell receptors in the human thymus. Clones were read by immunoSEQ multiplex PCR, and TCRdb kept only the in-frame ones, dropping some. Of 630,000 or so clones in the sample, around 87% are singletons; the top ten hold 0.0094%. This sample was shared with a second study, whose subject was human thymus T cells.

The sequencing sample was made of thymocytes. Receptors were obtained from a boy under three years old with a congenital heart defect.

The CDR3 loop is CASSTGQGVHEQYF. The CDR3 DNA follows: TGTGCCAGCAGCACCGGACAGGGGGTCCACGAGCAGTACTTC. This chain joins TRBV7-2 and TRBJ2-7, with 10 bases lining up with TRBD1. Germline lookup yields CDR1 SGHTA and CDR2 FQGNSA. CDR3 size: 14 residues. V was clipped by 5 bases and J by 5 bases; unmatched bases: 6.

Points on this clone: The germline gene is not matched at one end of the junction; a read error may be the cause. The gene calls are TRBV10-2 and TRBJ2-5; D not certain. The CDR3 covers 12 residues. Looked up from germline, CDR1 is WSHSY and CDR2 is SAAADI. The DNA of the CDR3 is TGCGCCAGCAGGGATAGAAGAGAGGCCCAGTACTTC. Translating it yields CASRDRREAQYF.